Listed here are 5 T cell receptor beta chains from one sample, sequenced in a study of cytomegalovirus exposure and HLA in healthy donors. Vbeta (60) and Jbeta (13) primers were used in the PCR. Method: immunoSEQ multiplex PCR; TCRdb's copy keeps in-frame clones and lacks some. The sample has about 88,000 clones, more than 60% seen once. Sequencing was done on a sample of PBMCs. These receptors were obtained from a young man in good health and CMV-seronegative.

The CDR3 coding sequence is TGTGCCAGCAGCTCCTCCGGGACAGGGCGGAGCGAGCAGTACTTC. Its protein product is CASSSSGTGRSEQYF. The V and J genes are TRBV7-8 and TRBJ2-7, with 9 bases lining up with TRBD1. The CDR3 loop spans 15 amino acids. V dropped 4 bases and J dropped 6; count of bases not matched to a gene: 10. Germline CDR1 and CDR2: SGHVS and FQNEAQ.

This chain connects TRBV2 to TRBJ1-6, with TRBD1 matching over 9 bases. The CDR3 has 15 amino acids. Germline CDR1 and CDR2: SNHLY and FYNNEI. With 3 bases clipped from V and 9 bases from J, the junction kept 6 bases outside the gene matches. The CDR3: CASSERTGAVSPLHF. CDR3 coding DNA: TGTGCCAGCAGTGAGAGGACAGGGGCGGTTTCACCCCTCCACTTT.

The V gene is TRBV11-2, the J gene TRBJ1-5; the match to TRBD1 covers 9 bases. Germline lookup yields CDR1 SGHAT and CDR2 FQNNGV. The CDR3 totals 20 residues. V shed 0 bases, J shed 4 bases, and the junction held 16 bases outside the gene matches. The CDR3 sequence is CASSLERTGDGRSRNQPQHF. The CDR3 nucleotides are TGTGCCAGCAGCTTAGAAAGGACAGGGGACGGTCGTTCCCGTAATCAGCCCCAGCATTTT.

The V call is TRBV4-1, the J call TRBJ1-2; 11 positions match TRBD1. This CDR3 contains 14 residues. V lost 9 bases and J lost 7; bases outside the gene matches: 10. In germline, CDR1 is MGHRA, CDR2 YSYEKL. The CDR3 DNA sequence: TGCGCCAGTTCCGGGACAGGGGGATTGGGTGGCTACACCTTC. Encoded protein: CASSGTGGLGGYTF.

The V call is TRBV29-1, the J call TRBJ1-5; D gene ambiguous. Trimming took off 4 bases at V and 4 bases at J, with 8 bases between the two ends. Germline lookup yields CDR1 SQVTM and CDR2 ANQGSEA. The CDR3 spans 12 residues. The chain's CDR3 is CSVGGLNQPQHF. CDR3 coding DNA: TGCAGCGTTGGAGGGTTGAATCAGCCCCAGCATTTT.